The 16 T cell receptor beta chains in this list originate from one sample, sequenced in a study of neurological immune-mediated disorders. TCRdb processed the 5' RACE reads anew with MiXCR; each CDR3 protein has one entry. The table shows 39,000 or so distinct CDR3 sequences, with roughly 4.8% occurring only once. Input material: CD4+ T cells from blood. The receptors stem from a man between 18 and 35 years old in good health.

This clonotype has a count of ten or more. This chain joins TRBV6-2 or TRBV6-3 and TRBJ1-1; D gene ambiguous. Germline V CDR1 and CDR2: MNHEY, SVGEGT. V was shortened by 2 bases and J by 2 bases, with 3 bases between the two germline ends. This CDR3 is built from 12 residues. The chain's CDR3 is CASSYANTEAFF. CDR3 coding DNA: TGTGCCAGCAGTTACGCCAACACTGAAGCTTTCTTT.

This clonotype came up many times. The chain carries TRBV6-5 and TRBJ1-1, with TRBD1 matching over 7 bases. CDR3 length equals 14 residues. V was clipped by 6 bases and J by 0 bases; unmatched bases: 4. Germline V gene lookup returns CDR1 MNHEY and CDR2 SVGAGI. This chain's CDR3 is CASSRTGLNTEAFF. In nucleotides, the CDR3 is TGTGCCAGCAGCCGGACAGGCCTGAACACTGAAGCTTTCTTT.

There are many counts of this clonotype. The chain has TRBV5-1 and TRBJ1-6, with TRBD1 as a possible D gene (5 bases). The germline CDR1 and CDR2 sequences are SGHRS and YFSETQ. The CDR3 sequence is 23 residues long. V was clipped by 7 bases and J by 0 bases, with 35 bases between them. The CDR3 DNA reads TGCGCCAGCCGACAGACCGCTCTCGATCCCACCGGTTTACCCCTCTCCTATAATTCACCCCTCCACTTT. This translates into CASRQTALDPTGLPLSYNSPLHF.

This clonotype was detected many times. The chain couples TRBV20-1 to TRBJ1-1, with D possibly TRBD1 on 5 matching bases. V was pared by 8 bases and J by 2 bases, with 18 bases between. This CDR3 has 14 residues. From germline, CDR1 is DFQATT and CDR2 SNEGSKA (reference sequence). This CDR3 is CSTPVGQGNTEAFF. The CDR3 DNA reads as TGCAGTACGCCGGTAGGGCAGGGAAACACTGAAGCTTTCTTT.

This clonotype was seen repeatedly, ten times or more. The rearrangement joins TRBV20-1 to TRBJ2-7, with TRBD2 matching 8 bases. CDR1 and CDR2 from the germline V gene are DFQATT and SNEGSKA (reference sequence). The J segment lost 1 base and the V segment lost 7 bases, leaving 9 bases of the junction unmatched. The CDR3 runs 14 residues. The CDR3 reads CSGLAGGNSYEQYF. CDR3 DNA sequence: TGCAGTGGTTTGGCGGGGGGAAATTCCTACGAGCAGTACTTC.

This clonotype was found many times. The CDR3 nucleotides read TGTGCCAGCAGTACGCAGGGGACTGAAGCTTTCTTT. The encoded protein is CASSTQGTEAFF. The rearrangement links TRBV6-6 to TRBJ1-1, with D tentatively TRBD1 (6 bases). Trimming pared 5 bases from V and 5 bases from J, leaving 9 bases between. From germline, CDR1 is MNHNY and CDR2 SVGAGI (reference sequence). This CDR3 is 12 amino acids long.

This clonotype was recorded many times. The chain couples TRBV3-1 to TRBJ2-6, with 9 bases lining up with TRBD1. The CDR3 consists of 20 residues. The junction had 11 bases not matched to a gene; V was cut back by 2 bases and J by 0 bases. The germline CDR1 and CDR2 sequences are LGHDT and YNNKEL (reference sequence). The CDR3 region is CASSQITRDRVLSGANVLTF. CDR3 DNA sequence: TGTGCCAGCAGCCAAATCACCCGGGACAGGGTTCTCTCTGGGGCCAACGTCCTGACTTTC. Based on the CDR3 plus reference TRBV3-1 and TRBJ2-6, the full variable domain is DTAVSQTPKYLVTQMGNDKSIKCEQNLGHDTMYWYKQDSKKFLKIMFSYNNKELIINETVPNRFSPKSPDKAHLNLHINSLELGDSAVYFCASSQITRDRVLSGANVLTFGAGSRLTVL.

This clonotype was counted ten times or more. The J gene is TRBJ2-5, the V gene TRBV20-1, with 11 bases aligning to TRBD1. The CDR3 loop spans 15 amino acids. Looked up from germline, CDR1 is DFQATT and CDR2 is SNEGSKA (reference sequence). Trimming took 0 bases from V and 5 from J; bases not matched to a gene: 5. This chain's CDR3 is CSARDWTGGWETQYF. CDR3 DNA: TGCAGTGCTAGAGATTGGACAGGGGGCTGGGAGACCCAGTACTTC.

This clonotype was picked up many times. V is TRBV7-2 and J is TRBJ1-2, with 11 nucleotides matching TRBD1. There are 14 residues in the CDR3. V dropped 5 bases and J dropped 8; count of bases not matched to a gene: 7. Germline CDR1 reads SGHTA; CDR2 reads FQGNSA. The CDR3 DNA reads TGTGCCAGCAGCATAGGACAGGGGGCAGAGGGCTACACCTTC. This sequence encodes CASSIGQGAEGYTF. The whole variable domain, filled in from reference TRBV7-2 and TRBJ1-2, reads GAGVSQSPSNKVTEKGKDVELRCDPISGHTALYWYRQSLGQGLEFLIYFQGNSAPDKSGLPSDRFSAERTGGSVSTLTIQRTQQEDSAVYLCASSIGQGAEGYTFGSGTRLTVV.

The table lists this clonotype with many counts. The V gene is TRBV5-1, the J gene TRBJ2-1; 8 nucleotides agree with TRBD1. Germline values: CDR1 SGHRS, CDR2 YFSETQ. The CDR3 spans 12 residues. Unmatched junction bases numbered 2, after V lost 6 bases and J lost 6 bases. The CDR3 DNA reads TGCGCCAGCAAGGACAGGGTCAATGAGCAGTTCTTC. Its translation is CASKDRVNEQFF.

This clonotype occurred many times. This chain joins TRBV7-9 and TRBJ2-5; D is uncertain. Per germline, CDR1 SEHNR and CDR2 FQNEAQ (reference sequence). The CDR3 sequence is 11 residues long. Trimming shortened V by 5 bases and J by 2 bases, and 3 bases separated the two germline ends. CDR3 DNA sequence: TGTGCCAGCAGCGAACAAGAGACCCAGTACTTC. Its protein product is CASSEQETQYF.

This clonotype came up many times. V gene TRBV14 combines with J gene TRBJ1-2, with TRBD1 as a possible D gene (5 bases). The V gene's germline CDR1 is SGHDN and CDR2 FVKESK. The CDR3 extends over 16 amino acids. The V end lost 0 bases, the J end lost 4 bases, and 15 bases lay between the germline ends. CDR3 bases: TGTGCCAGCAGCCAAGAGGGAGTGACAGCCCCCTATGGCTACACCTTC. This sequence encodes CASSQEGVTAPYGYTF.

This clonotype showed up many times. The rearrangement joins TRBV9 to TRBJ2-6; D is perhaps TRBD1 or TRBD2 (6 bases each). Trimming removed 0 bases from V and 1 base from J, with 11 bases in between. The CDR3 loop spans 17 amino acids. Germline V gene lookup returns CDR1 SGDLS and CDR2 YYNGEE. The CDR3 loop reads CASSVAGGGSGANVLTF. In DNA, the CDR3 is TGTGCCAGCAGCGTAGCCGGGGGCGGGTCTGGGGCCAACGTCCTGACTTTC.

This clonotype was recorded at least ten times. The rearrangement links TRBV5-6 to TRBJ2-1; D gene ambiguous. CDR1 SGHDT and CDR2 YYEEEE come from the germline V gene. Trimming stripped 0 bases from V and 7 bases from J, with 2 bases between. CDR3 length: 11 residues. Here the CDR3 DNA reads TGTGCCAGCAGCTTGGAAAATGAGCAGTTCTTC. This encodes CASSLENEQFF.

This clonotype has at least ten counts. The chain joins TRBV10-3 to TRBJ1-1; D call uncertain. V lost 1 base and J 1 base, leaving 4 bases between the germline ends. There are 13 residues in the CDR3. Germline lookup yields CDR1 ENHRY and CDR2 SYGVKD. CDR3 loop: CAISEWQNTEAFF. CDR3 bases: TGTGCCATCAGTGAGTGGCAGAACACTGAAGCTTTCTTT.

At least ten counts were recorded for this clonotype. The chain links TRBV7-3 to TRBJ2-6; 11 positions agree with TRBD1. CDR1 and CDR2 from the germline V gene are SGHTA and FQGTGA. The length of the CDR3 is 18 residues. The J segment lost 1 base and the V segment lost 2 bases, leaving 4 bases of the junction unmatched. The CDR3 DNA follows: TGTGCCAGCAGCTTATCCGGGACAGGGGGATCTGGGGCCAACGTCCTGACTTTC. It is translated as CASSLSGTGGSGANVLTF.